This entry describes one TCR beta chain. Its antigen is unidentified. The PCR made use of 60 Vbeta and 13 Jbeta primers. Sequenced by immunoSEQ multiplex PCR; TCRdb stores in-frame clones only, minus some. This table has roughly 150,000 clones, about four fifths appearing once. This sample stems from a study of cytomegalovirus exposure and HLA in healthy donors. Study results and limitations: The listing of 150 to 200 TCR beta chains classed them as cytomegalovirus-associated.

CDR3 length equals 15 residues. Germline CDR1 reads WNHNN; CDR2 reads SYGVQD (reference sequence). V lost 5 bases and J 0 bases, leaving 10 bases between the germline ends. The chain employs TRBV10-1 and TRBJ2-2; D is unclear. The clonotype originates from a man in his thirties or forties in good health. Sequencing was carried out using PBMCs. CDR3 amino acids: CASSIGVTNTGELFF. The CDR3 nucleotides are TGCGCCAGCAGTATTGGAGTAACGAACACCGGGGAGCTGTTTTTT.